The 23 T cell receptor beta chains below come from one sample, sequenced in a study of vaccination effects on CD4 cells after COVID-19. Clones were sequenced by immunoSEQ multiplex PCR, and TCRdb holds only the in-frame ones, with some missing. This sample yields 68,000 or so clones, of which 80% are seen a single time; approximately 12% belongs to the top ten. These receptors lack a known antigen. Sequencing was preceded by expansion of antigen-specific CD4+ T cells with viral peptide pools in the ViraFEST assay. Cultured cells yielded isolated CD4+ T cells after 10 days. The vaccine recipients had no prior SARS-CoV-2 infection, with negative nucleocapsid antibodies. The sequencing used CD4+ T cells from PBMCs cultured with SARS-CoV-2 spike peptides, collected before COVID-19 vaccination. These receptors were taken from a human donor who received a COVID-19 vaccine.

The chain is built from TRBV5-5 and TRBJ2-5; 10 nucleotides line up with TRBD1. J lost 5 bases, V lost 5 bases, and 9 bases had no gene match. This CDR3 is 15 amino acids long. Germline V CDR1 and CDR2: SGHKS, YYEKEE (reference sequence). CDR3 in DNA: TGTGCCAGCAGACCTGACAGGGGGCCTAGGGAGACCCAGTACTTC. Its translation is CASRPDRGPRETQYF.

The genes are TRBV24-1 and TRBJ1-1; D perhaps matches TRBD1 (5 bases). V was clipped by 5 bases and J by 7 bases, with 13 bases between them. Germline CDR1 is KGHDR and CDR2 is SFDVKD. The CDR3 is made up of 13 amino acids. CDR3 residues: CATSGPLTDEAFF. The CDR3 DNA is TGTGCCACCAGTGGGCCCCTGACAGATGAAGCTTTCTTT.

This sequence joins TRBV18 and TRBJ1-4; D call uncertain. V was trimmed by 6 bases and J by 5 bases, leaving 13 bases between them. The CDR3 is 14 amino acids. CDR1 and CDR2 from the germline V gene are KGHSH and LQKENI. CDR3 in DNA: TGTGCCAGCTCCACCCGGGGAGGGAATGAAAAACTGTTTTTT. Protein sequence: CASSTRGGNEKLFF.

The chain carries TRBV7-3 and TRBJ2-3; 7 bases line up with TRBD2. The CDR3 is 16 residues long. The junction had 6 bases not matched to a gene; V was cut back by 2 bases and J by 1 base. Germline-derived CDR1 and CDR2 are SGHTA and FQGTGA. This chain's CDR3 is CASSLGGGGRTDTQYF. CDR3 in DNA: TGTGCCAGCAGCTTAGGAGGCGGGGGTCGCACAGATACGCAGTATTTT.

The chain couples TRBV6-6 to TRBJ1-5; no clear D. Trimming took off 6 bases at V and 4 bases at J, with 7 bases between the two ends. CDR1 is MNHNY, CDR2 SVGAGI, per germline (reference sequence). The CDR3 consists of 12 residues. For the CDR3, the DNA is TGTGCCAGCAGACGCGAGAATCAGCCCCAGCATTTT. Amino acid sequence: CASRRENQPQHF.

The genes are TRBV30 and TRBJ1-6; D uncertain. The CDR3 spans 13 residues. The V end lost 0 bases, the J end lost 7 bases, and 7 bases lay between the germline ends. Germline V CDR1 and CDR2: GTSNPN, SVGIG (reference sequence). The CDR3 DNA follows: TGTGCCTGGAGTGTAATCACGAATTCACCCCTCCACTTT. This codes for CAWSVITNSPLHF.

V usage is TRBV6-6 and J usage is TRBJ2-7; D is perhaps TRBD2 (6 bases). Trimming cost V 5 bases and J 0 bases, with 11 bases left between them. Germline loops: CDR1 MNHNY, CDR2 SVGAGI (reference sequence). CDR3 length equals 14 residues. This CDR3 reads CASSAGTYSYEQYV. The CDR3, as DNA: TGTGCCAGCAGTGCCGGGACTTACTCCTACGAGCAGTACGTC.

V usage is TRBV19 and J usage is TRBJ2-5; TRBD1 matches at 9 bases. The germline gives CDR1 LNHDA, CDR2 SQIVND (reference sequence). The CDR3 runs to 16 residues. Trimming cost V 4 bases and J 3 bases; bases outside gene matches: 9. CDR3 amino acids: CASSNWTGASKETQYF. CDR3 in DNA: TGTGCCAGTAGTAACTGGACAGGGGCCTCAAAAGAGACCCAGTACTTC.

The sample holds one count of this clone. The CDR3 protein is CASSYAVNQPQHF. The CDR3, as DNA: TGTGCCAGCAGCTATGCAGTCAATCAGCCCCAGCATTTT. The V and J genes are TRBV7-2 and TRBJ1-5; D is undetermined. V gave up 4 bases and J gave up 3 bases, with 7 bases separating them. The CDR3 consists of 13 residues. CDR1 and CDR2 (germline): SGHTA, FQGNSA.

The chain has TRBV7-2 and TRBJ2-3; 7 positions agree with TRBD2. The CDR3 extends over 15 amino acids. Trimming cost V 1 base and J 5 bases; bases outside gene matches: 6. Germline V CDR1 and CDR2: SGHTA, FQGNSA. The CDR3 bases are TGTGCCAGCAGCTTAGGCGGGAGACGGTTAGATACGCAGTATTTT. As protein: CASSLGGRRLDTQYF. The whole variable domain, remainder taken from reference TRBV7-2 and TRBJ2-3, is GAGVSQSPSNKVTEKGKDVELRCDPISGHTALYWYRQSLGQGLEFLIYFQGNSAPDKSGLPSDRFSAERTGGSVSTLTIQRTQQEDSAVYLCASSLGGRRLDTQYFGPGTRLTVL.

The chain couples TRBV3-1 (or the pseudogene TRBV3-2) to TRBJ1-1; D may be TRBD1 (5 bases). Looked up from germline, CDR1 is LGHDT and CDR2 is YNNKEL (reference sequence). The CDR3 is made up of 15 amino acids. V was clipped by 0 bases and J by 3 bases, with 11 bases between them. As DNA, the CDR3 is TGTGCCAGCAGCCAAGATCAGGGTCAGGACACTGAAGCTTTCTTT. Its translation: CASSQDQGQDTEAFF.

The rearrangement links TRBV6-5 to TRBJ2-1; 8 positions agree with TRBD1. The CDR3 extends over 15 amino acids. The V gene end was trimmed by 5 bases and the J gene end by 4 bases; junction bases not matched to a gene: 7. From germline, CDR1 is MNHEY and CDR2 SVGAGI. DNA for the CDR3: TGTGCCAGCAGTAGACGGACAGGGAGTTACAATGAGCAGTTCTTC. Its protein product is CASSRRTGSYNEQFF.

The chain recombines TRBV28 with TRBJ2-6; D perhaps matches TRBD1 (5 bases). Germline lookup yields CDR1 MDHEN and CDR2 SYDVKM. The CDR3 is 16 residues long. With 6 bases removed from V and 4 bases from J, the gap between germline ends came to 16 bases. The CDR3 nucleotides are TGTGCCAGCAGGACTCAAGGGGTATTAGGGGCCAACGTCCTGACTTTC. Translated: CASRTQGVLGANVLTF.

This clone was detected ten times or more. The rearrangement uses TRBV10-2 and TRBJ1-2; D not certain. CDR1 and CDR2 from the germline V gene are WSHSY and SAAADI. V was shortened by 3 bases and J by 0 bases, with 8 bases between the two germline ends. The CDR3 contains 14 residues. The CDR3 loop is CASSDPRSNYGYTF. The DNA of the CDR3 is TGCGCCAGCAGTGACCCCCGATCTAACTATGGCTACACCTTC.

This chain links TRBV6-5 with TRBJ1-6; TRBD1 aligns across 7 bases. With V trimmed by 4 bases and J by 6 bases, 9 bases remained unmatched. The CDR3 has 16 amino acids. The germline CDR1 and CDR2 sequences are MNHEY and SVGAGI. CDR3 sequence (DNA): TGTGCCAGCAGTTGGGGGGACAGTCGGCCTAATTCACCCCTCCACTTT. Amino acid sequence: CASSWGDSRPNSPLHF.

The chain recombines TRBV5-1 with TRBJ2-3, with D unresolved. From germline, CDR1 is SGHRS and CDR2 YFSETQ. The CDR3 is 13 residues long. V lost 0 bases and J lost 6, with 8 bases in between. The CDR3 DNA reads TGCGCCAGCAGCTTGGACCGGCGGGATACGCAGTATTTT. Amino acid sequence: CASSLDRRDTQYF.

The chain is built from TRBV6-5 and TRBJ2-3; no clear D. Trimming shortened V by 7 bases and J by 2 bases, and 13 bases separated the two germline ends. This CDR3 has 14 residues. Germline V gene sequence: CDR1 MNHEY, CDR2 SVGAGI. The CDR3 protein is CASTTPGFTDTQYF. In nucleotides, the CDR3 is TGTGCCAGCACTACACCCGGATTCACAGATACGCAGTATTTT.

The CDR3 DNA sequence: TGTGCCAGCAGACCCGGGGCGGGACAGATAAACTATGGCTACACCTTC. It encodes CASRPGAGQINYGYTF. This chain joins TRBV5-6 and TRBJ1-2, with 7 bases fitting TRBD1. This CDR3 has 16 amino acids. Germline values: CDR1 SGHDT, CDR2 YYEEEE. Germline trimming cut 5 bases from V and 2 bases from J; bases unmatched to any gene: 12.

With regard to this clone: Other DNA sequences of this sample code for an identical CDR3. The chain combines TRBV10-2 with TRBJ2-5, with TRBD2 matching over 14 bases. After removal of 6 bases from V and 3 bases from J, the junction contained 0 bases not matched to a gene. The germline gives CDR1 WSHSY, CDR2 SAAADI. The CDR3 is 14 amino acids. CDR3: CASRGLAGEETQYF. The DNA for the CDR3 is TGCGCCAGCAGGGGACTAGCGGGAGAAGAGACCCAGTACTTC.

The chain's CDR3 is CASSSGTALYQETQYF. The CDR3 DNA sequence: TGTGCCAGCAGTTCAGGGACAGCTCTGTACCAAGAGACCCAGTACTTC. The chain has TRBV6-2 or TRBV6-3 and TRBJ2-5, with TRBD1 matching 7 bases. Germline assignment: CDR1 MNHEY and CDR2 SVGEGT. Unmatched junction bases numbered 8, after V lost 4 bases and J lost 0 bases. The CDR3 length is 16 residues.

This chain uses TRBV10-1 with TRBJ2-3; D possibly corresponds to TRBD1 (5 bases). The CDR3 extends over 14 amino acids. Trimming cost V 0 bases and J 7 bases, with 11 bases left between them. CDR1 WNHNN and CDR2 SYGVQD come from the germline V gene (reference sequence). CDR3 bases: TGCGCCAGCAGTGAGTCCACAGGCAGGCATACGCAGTATTTT. This gives the protein CASSESTGRHTQYF.

The chain employs TRBV2 and TRBJ2-7; D may be TRBD1 (6 bases). V was trimmed by 4 bases and J by 4 bases, leaving 17 bases between them. The germline gives CDR1 SNHLY, CDR2 FYNNEI. CDR3 size: 15 residues. The CDR3 nucleotides are TGTGCCAGCAGTGGGGGCGGGTGGACAGAATACGAGCAGTACGTC. Its translation: CASSGGGWTEYEQYV.

This chain connects TRBV29-1 to TRBJ1-5; TRBD1 matches at 9 bases. The CDR3 covers 13 residues. V gave up 6 bases and J gave up 4 bases; unmatched junction bases: 4. Per the germline V gene, CDR1 is SQVTM and CDR2 is ANQGSEA. DNA for the CDR3: TGCAGCGTAGGGACAGGGATAAATCAGCCCCAGCATTTT. Protein: CSVGTGINQPQHF.